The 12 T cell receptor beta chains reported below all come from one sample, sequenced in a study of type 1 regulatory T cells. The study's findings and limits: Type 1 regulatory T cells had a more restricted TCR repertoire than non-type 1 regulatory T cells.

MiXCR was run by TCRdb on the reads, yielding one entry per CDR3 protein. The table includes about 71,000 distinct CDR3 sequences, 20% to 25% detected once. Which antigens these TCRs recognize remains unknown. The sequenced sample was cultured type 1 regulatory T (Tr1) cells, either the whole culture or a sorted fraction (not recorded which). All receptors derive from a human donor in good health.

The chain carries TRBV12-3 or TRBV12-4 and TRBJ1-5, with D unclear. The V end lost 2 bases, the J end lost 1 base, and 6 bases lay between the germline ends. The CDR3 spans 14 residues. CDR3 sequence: CASSLLSSNQPQHF. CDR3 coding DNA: TGTGCCAGCAGTTTATTGTCCAGCAATCAGCCCCAGCATTTT.

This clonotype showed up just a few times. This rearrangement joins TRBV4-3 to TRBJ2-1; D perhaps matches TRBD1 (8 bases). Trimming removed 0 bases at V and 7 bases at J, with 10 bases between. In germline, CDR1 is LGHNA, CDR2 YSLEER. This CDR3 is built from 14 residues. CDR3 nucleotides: TGCGCCAGCAGCCAAGAACAGGGGGGGAATGAGCAGTTCTTC. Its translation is CASSQEQGGNEQFF.

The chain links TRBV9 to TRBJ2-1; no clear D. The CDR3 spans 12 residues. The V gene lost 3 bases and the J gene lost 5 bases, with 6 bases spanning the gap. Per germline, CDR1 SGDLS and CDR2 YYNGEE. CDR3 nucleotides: TGTGCCAGCAGCGACCGGGACAATGAGCAGTTCTTC. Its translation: CASSDRDNEQFF.

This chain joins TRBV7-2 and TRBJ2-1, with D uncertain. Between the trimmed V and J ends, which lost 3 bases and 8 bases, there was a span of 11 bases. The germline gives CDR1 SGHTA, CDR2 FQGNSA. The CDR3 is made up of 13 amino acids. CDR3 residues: CASSLSTHDEQFF. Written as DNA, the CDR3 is TGTGCCAGCAGCTTGTCGACACACGATGAGCAGTTCTTC.

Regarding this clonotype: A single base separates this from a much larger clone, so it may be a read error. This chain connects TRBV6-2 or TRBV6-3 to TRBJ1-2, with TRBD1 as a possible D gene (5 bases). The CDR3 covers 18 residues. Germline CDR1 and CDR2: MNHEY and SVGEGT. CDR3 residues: CTSGPSGTGTRANYGYTF. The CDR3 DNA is TGTACCAGCGGGCCGTCCGGGACTGGAACCCGAGCTAACTATGGCTACACCTTC.

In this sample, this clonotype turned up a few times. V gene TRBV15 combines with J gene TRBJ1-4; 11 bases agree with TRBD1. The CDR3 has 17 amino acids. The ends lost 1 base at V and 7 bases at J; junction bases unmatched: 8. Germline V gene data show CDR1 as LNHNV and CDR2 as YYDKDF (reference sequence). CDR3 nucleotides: TGTGCCACCAGCAGAGGCGCCCCCGGGACAGGGGGTGAAAAACTGTTTTTT. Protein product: CATSRGAPGTGGEKLFF.

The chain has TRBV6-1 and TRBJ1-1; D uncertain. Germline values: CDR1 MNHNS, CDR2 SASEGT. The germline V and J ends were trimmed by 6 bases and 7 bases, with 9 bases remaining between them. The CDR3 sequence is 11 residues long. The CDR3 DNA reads TGTGCCAGCAGCCTTAAGGTTGAAGCTTTCTTT. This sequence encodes CASSLKVEAFF.

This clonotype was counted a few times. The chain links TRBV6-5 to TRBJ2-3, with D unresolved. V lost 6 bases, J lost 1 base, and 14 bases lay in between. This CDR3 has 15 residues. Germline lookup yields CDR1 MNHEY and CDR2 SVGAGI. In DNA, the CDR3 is TGTGCCAGCAGCCTCCGGAGAGAGGGCACAGATACGCAGTATTTT. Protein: CASSLRREGTDTQYF.

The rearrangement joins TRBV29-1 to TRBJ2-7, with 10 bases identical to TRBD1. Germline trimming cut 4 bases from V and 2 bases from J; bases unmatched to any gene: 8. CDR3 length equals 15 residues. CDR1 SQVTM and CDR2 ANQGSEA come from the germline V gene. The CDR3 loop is CSVASGQGYTYEQYF. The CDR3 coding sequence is TGCAGCGTTGCCTCGGGACAGGGGTACACCTACGAGCAGTACTTC.

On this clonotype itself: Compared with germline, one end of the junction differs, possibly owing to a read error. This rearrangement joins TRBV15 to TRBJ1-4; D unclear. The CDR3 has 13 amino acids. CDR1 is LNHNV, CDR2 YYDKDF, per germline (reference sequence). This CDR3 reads CATGRDRKEKLFF. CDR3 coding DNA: TGTGCCACCGGCAGAGATCGAAAGGAAAAACTGTTTTTT. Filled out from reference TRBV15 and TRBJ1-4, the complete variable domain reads DAMVIQNPRYQVTQFGKPVTLSCSQTLNHNVMYWYQQKSSQAPKLLFHYYDKDFNNEADTPDNFQSRRPNTSFCFLDIRSPGLGDTAMYLCATGRDRKEKLFFGSGTQLSVL.

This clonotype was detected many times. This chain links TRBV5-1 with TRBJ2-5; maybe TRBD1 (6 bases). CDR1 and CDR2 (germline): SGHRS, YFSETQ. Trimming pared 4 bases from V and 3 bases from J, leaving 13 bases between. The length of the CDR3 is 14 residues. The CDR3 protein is CASSPGQWEETQYF. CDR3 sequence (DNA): TGCGCCAGCAGCCCTGGACAGTGGGAAGAGACCCAGTACTTC.

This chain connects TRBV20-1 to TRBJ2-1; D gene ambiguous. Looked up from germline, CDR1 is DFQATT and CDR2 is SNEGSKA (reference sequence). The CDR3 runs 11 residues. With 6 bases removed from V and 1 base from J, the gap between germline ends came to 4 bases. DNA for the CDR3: TGCAGTGCCGAGTCCTACAATGAGCAGTTCTTC. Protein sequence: CSAESYNEQFF.